The source of this T cell receptor beta chain is a study of blood T cell repertoires in COVID-19. At the level of the study: Specimens from acute and convalescent COVID-19 originated in the United States, Italy and Spain. T cells, B-cell-depleted T cells, or PBMCs supplied cDNA or gDNA.

In the study's own analysis: Researchers report that nucleated cell counts were estimated from reference gene primer amplification. Profiling relied on immunoSEQ multiplex PCR, and the TCRdb table lists in-frame clones only, not all of them. V and J calls and clone size follow that table, whereas D and trimming were derived from the DNA. This table has approximately 230,000 clones, roughly 84% appearing once. Germline lookup yields CDR1 MNHEY and CDR2 SVGEGT. The CDR3 is 17 residues long. The V segment lost 3 bases and the J segment 4 bases; nucleotides outside the gene matches: 13. What was sequenced was peripheral blood. This receptor was taken from a middle-aged woman who had recovered from COVID-19. J is TRBJ2-5 and V is TRBV6-2 or TRBV6-3, with 8 positions matching TRBD2. CDR3 sequence reads: CASSYTRFGGGTETQYF. CDR3 DNA: TGTGCCAGCAGTTATACCCGATTCGGCGGGGGGACAGAGACCCAGTACTTC.